The rows below give T cell receptor beta chains drawn from one sample of a study of shared clonotypes between healthy human individuals. Measured with immunoSEQ multiplex PCR; TCRdb has only the in-frame clones, and not every one. The profile shows under 350,000 clones, over 75% of them singletons. The sequencing input was memory CD8+ T cells sorted from blood. The receptors here all came from a man aged 18 to 35 in good health. Both conserved end residues are part of each CDR3. The D gene is left open where the match is weak. Clone size is stated in some rows and not others, as once, few, many or a class when expanded.

cdr3_aa	cdr3_nt	d_call	j_call	clone_size	v_call
CARSLTRNTDTQYF	TGTGCCAGAAGCTTGACTAGAAACACAGATACGCAGTATTTT	NA	TRBJ2-3	NA	TRBV5-3
CSVEGLTRTANYGYTF	TGCAGCGTTGAAGGACTCACTCGGACGGCTAACTATGGCTACACCTTC	NA	TRBJ1-2	NA	TRBV29-1
CSATPTRRGYNEQFF	TGCAGCGCCACCCCCACCCGGCGGGGCTACAATGAGCAGTTCTTC	NA	TRBJ2-1	NA	TRBV29-1
CASSQGGSFTDTQYF	TGTGCCAGCAGCCAAGGCGGATCCTTCACAGATACGCAGTATTTT	NA	TRBJ2-3	NA	TRBV14
CASSFLNTGELFF	TGCGCCAGCAGCTTCCTGAACACCGGGGAGCTGTTTTTT	NA	TRBJ2-2	few	TRBV5-1
CASSSRDREGEQYF	TGTGCCAGCAGCTCCCGGGACAGGGAAGGCGAGCAGTACTTC	TRBD1	TRBJ2-7	many	TRBV9
CAWRDRSYEQYF	TGTGCCTGGAGGGACCGTTCCTACGAGCAGTACTTC	NA	TRBJ2-7	NA	TRBV30
CAWKGRQGLATGELFF	TGTGCCTGGAAAGGACGGCAGGGACTAGCTACCGGGGAGCTGTTTTTT	TRBD2	TRBJ2-2	NA	TRBV30
CASSPDRVGYQPQHF	TGTGCCAGCTCGCCGGACAGGGTTGGATATCAGCCCCAGCATTTT	TRBD1	TRBJ1-5	NA	TRBV18
CASSHLSLPQVLLTQYF	TGCGCCAGCAGCCACCTCTCTCTCCCTCAAGTTTTGTTGACCCAGTACTTC	NA	TRBJ2-5	NA	TRBV4-3
CASSLGTGSEQYF	TGTGCCAGCAGCTTGGGGACAGGCTCCGAGCAGTACTTC	TRBD1	TRBJ2-7	once	TRBV5-5
CASSPPLGERSYGYTF	TGTGCCAGCAGCCCACCCCTGGGGGAAAGAAGCTATGGCTACACCTTC	NA	TRBJ1-2	NA	TRBV7-9
CASSLLDTKNIQYF	TGTGCCAGCAGTTTGCTGGATACCAAAAACATTCAGTACTTC	NA	TRBJ2-4	once	TRBV27
CASSYSAEVIAYEQYF	TGTGCCAGCAGTTACTCTGCTGAAGTAATTGCCTACGAGCAGTACTTC	NA	TRBJ2-7	once	TRBV6-5
CASSSRDRGLEQFF	TGCGCCAGCAGCTCCCGGGACAGGGGTCTCGAGCAGTTCTTC	TRBD1	TRBJ2-1	NA	TRBV4-1
CASSLSVRETQYF	TGTGCCAGCAGCTTGTCAGTTCGGGAGACCCAGTACTTC	NA	TRBJ2-5	NA	TRBV7-9
CAISESSLPQGQGESLLGYTF	TGTGCCATCAGTGAGTCCTCTTTGCCGCAGGGACAGGGGGAGTCTCTTCTCGGCTACACCTTC	TRBD1	TRBJ1-2	NA	TRBV10-3
CASSQEQGSYGYTF	TGCGCCAGCAGCCAAGAGCAGGGCAGCTATGGCTACACCTTC	NA	TRBJ1-2	NA	TRBV4-3
CASSTRTLGVRGYTF	TGTGCCAGTAGTACCAGAACCCTAGGGGTTAGAGGCTACACCTTC	NA	TRBJ1-2	NA	TRBV19
CASSQEPGTNQPQHF	TGCGCCAGCAGCCAAGAACCGGGGACAAATCAGCCCCAGCATTTT	NA	TRBJ1-5	NA	TRBV4-1
CAISDGQTTNYNEQFF	TGTGCCATCAGCGATGGACAGACCACCAACTACAATGAGCAGTTCTTC	NA	TRBJ2-1	NA	TRBV10-3
CASTWTGGAEAFF	TGTGCCAGCACTTGGACAGGGGGGGCTGAAGCTTTCTTT	TRBD1	TRBJ1-1	NA	TRBV6-1
CASTPSGALHYEQYF	TGCGCCAGCACCCCATCCGGGGCACTCCACTACGAGCAGTACTTC	NA	TRBJ2-7	once	TRBV10-2
CASSPTSGSSYNEQFF	TGTGCCAGCAGCCCAACTAGCGGGAGTTCCTACAATGAGCAGTTCTTC	TRBD2	TRBJ2-1	once	TRBV27
CASEGEADTQYF	TGCGCCAGCGAAGGGGAGGCAGATACGCAGTATTTT	NA	TRBJ2-3	few	TRBV10-2
CASSPLLETENTEAFF	TGTGCCAGCTCACCACTCTTGGAGACAGAGAACACTGAAGCTTTCTTT	NA	TRBJ1-1	once	TRBV18
CASSPSGIPYEQYF	TGTGCCAGCAGTCCTAGCGGTATCCCCTACGAGCAGTACTTC	TRBD2	TRBJ2-7	NA	TRBV27
CASSSGTTSTDTQYF	TGTGCCAGCAGTTCCGGGACAACTAGCACAGATACGCAGTATTTT	NA	TRBJ2-3	NA	TRBV28
CASSDGTGGNEQFF	TGTGCCAGCAGTGACGGGACAGGGGGCAATGAGCAGTTCTTC	TRBD1	TRBJ2-1	few	TRBV6-4
CASSSRLAVSYEQYF	TGTGCCAGCAGCTCCCGCCTAGCGGTCTCCTACGAGCAGTACTTC	TRBD2	TRBJ2-7	many	TRBV13
CASSRRHRNWHEQYF	TGTGCCAGCTCACGAAGACATCGTAACTGGCACGAGCAGTACTTC	NA	TRBJ2-7	NA	TRBV18
CASSLDRAYEQYF	TGTGCCAGCAGCCTGGACAGGGCATACGAGCAGTACTTC	TRBD1	TRBJ2-7	NA	TRBV2
CASSERGAEAFF	TGTGCCAGCAGTGAACGGGGGGCTGAAGCTTTCTTT	NA	TRBJ1-1	NA	TRBV25-1
CASSVSGTVNTEAFF	TGTGCCAGCAGCGTATCCGGGACGGTGAACACTGAAGCTTTCTTT	NA	TRBJ1-1	NA	TRBV9
CASSQGQGLIYEQYF	TGCGCCAGCAGCCAAGGACAGGGTCTTATCTACGAGCAGTACTTC	TRBD1	TRBJ2-7	once	TRBV4-3
CSAGRGRSSYEQYF	TGCAGCGCCGGCAGGGGAAGGAGCTCCTACGAGCAGTACTTC	NA	TRBJ2-7	NA	TRBV29-1
CASSYSEGDTEAFF	TGTGCCAGCAGTTACTCGGAGGGGGACACTGAAGCTTTCTTT	NA	TRBJ1-1	NA	TRBV6-5
CASRTTGVVVYGYTF	TGTGCCAGCAGGACGACAGGAGTCGTTGTCTATGGCTACACCTTC	NA	TRBJ1-2	NA	TRBV2
CASSLWGADLDTQYF	TGTGCCAGCAGCTTATGGGGTGCGGATTTAGATACGCAGTATTTT	NA	TRBJ2-3	NA	TRBV11-3
CATGTFNYGYTF	TGTGCCACCGGGACATTTAACTATGGCTACACCTTC	NA	TRBJ1-2	NA	TRBV6-5
CASNLGGNHPSTDTQYF	TGTGCCAGCAATCTAGGGGGAAATCACCCTAGCACAGATACGCAGTATTTT	NA	TRBJ2-3	NA	TRBV5-6
CASSARTSGFVNEQFF	TGTGCCAGCAGTGCACGGACTAGCGGGTTTGTGAATGAGCAGTTCTTC	TRBD2	TRBJ2-1	NA	TRBV6-1
CSVERPEAETQYF	TGCAGCGTTGAGCGGCCAGAGGCGGAGACCCAGTACTTC	NA	TRBJ2-5	NA	TRBV29-1
CASSPRGSTYEQYF	TGTGCCAGCAGCCCCCGTGGCAGCACCTACGAGCAGTACTTC	NA	TRBJ2-7	NA	TRBV9
CASSVDRETANTGELFF	TGTGCCAGCAGTGTGGATCGCGAGACAGCGAACACCGGGGAGCTGTTTTTT	NA	TRBJ2-2	NA	TRBV2
CASSSGGPNEKLFF	TGTGCCAGCAGTTCGGGGGGCCCTAATGAAAAACTGTTTTTT	NA	TRBJ1-4	NA	TRBV27
CASSSPAGVNTGELFF	TGCGCCAGCAGCTCTCCGGCGGGGGTGAACACCGGGGAGCTGTTTTTT	TRBD2	TRBJ2-2	NA	TRBV4-3
CAWSEGEKLFF	TGTGCCTGGAGTGAGGGTGAAAAACTGTTTTTT	NA	TRBJ1-4	NA	TRBV30
CASSEPWDGSRPYEQYF	TGTGCCAGCAGTGAACCTTGGGATGGCTCGCGCCCCTACGAGCAGTACTTC	NA	TRBJ2-7	NA	TRBV6-1
CASSHRGVGSYEQYF	TGTGCCAGCAGCCACCGGGGGGTCGGGTCCTACGAGCAGTACTTC	TRBD2	TRBJ2-7	NA	TRBV7-2
CASSQGQGTNEKLFF	TGCGCCAGCAGCCAAGGACAGGGGACTAATGAAAAACTGTTTTTT	TRBD1	TRBJ1-4	NA	TRBV4-1
CASSPLDTRAYEQYF	TGTGCCAGCAGCCCCCTTGACACCAGAGCCTACGAGCAGTACTTC	NA	TRBJ2-7	NA	TRBV7-8
CASSYSGSSYNEQFF	TGTGCCAGCAGTTACTCGGGAAGTTCCTACAATGAGCAGTTCTTC	NA	TRBJ2-1	NA	TRBV6-5
CASSIEGSRNEKLFF	TGTGCCAGTAGTATAGAGGGGTCGAGAAATGAAAAACTGTTTTTT	NA	TRBJ1-4	NA	TRBV19
CAMEDRGLNYGYTF	TGTGCCATGGAGGACAGGGGCCTTAACTATGGCTACACCTTC	TRBD1	TRBJ1-2	NA	TRBV5-4
CASSPWGGGAGTDTQYF	TGTGCCAGCAGCCCATGGGGCGGGGGGGCCGGCACAGATACGCAGTATTTT	TRBD2	TRBJ2-3	NA	TRBV7-2
CASSLEVGYSTYEQYF	TGTGCCAGCAGCTTAGAGGTGGGATATTCGACCTACGAGCAGTACTTC	NA	TRBJ2-7	NA	TRBV7-6
CASSGVGGGYNEQFF	TGTGCCAGCAGCGGCGTAGGGGGAGGCTACAATGAGCAGTTCTTC	NA	TRBJ2-1	NA	TRBV27